This is a list of T cell receptor beta chains from one sample in a study of beta chain features in type 1 diabetes. Produced via immunoSEQ multiplex PCR; TCRdb's table is partial and in-frame only. The data hold a few hundred thousand clones, with 16% observed a single time. The sample taken for sequencing was naive CD4+ T cells from blood. These receptors originate from a man younger than 40 with type 1 diabetes. The CDR3 runs from the conserved cysteine through the conserved F or W.

CDR3 length	V gene	J gene	CDR3 protein
15	TRBV28	TRBJ2-5	CASTPFRQMEETQYF
12	TRBV29-1	TRBJ2-1	CSLNGGYGEQFF
16	TRBV7-2	TRBJ2-1	CASSPFRGGGYNEQFF
12	TRBV30	TRBJ1-1	CAWSDVGTEAFF
16	TRBV7-9	TRBJ2-2	CASSPPSTGASGELFF
13	TRBV23-1	TRBJ2-7	CASSQLTDREGYF
11	TRBV29-1	TRBJ2-5	CSVSPQETQYF
17	TRBV23-1	TRBJ2-4	CASSHHGTARTKNIQYF
16	TRBV6-5	TRBJ2-7	CASSYAPGTVSYEQYF
14	TRBV9	TRBJ2-7	CASSVGAGAYEQYF
15	TRBV18	TRBJ2-5	CASSPKLTAWETQYF
13	TRBV2	TRBJ1-2	CASRGTTAHGYTF
14	TRBV9	TRBJ2-3	CASSVTIRTDTQYF
13	TRBV10-3	TRBJ2-7	CAISESPSYEQYF
14	TRBV19	TRBJ2-7	CASSIRDPAYEQYF
11	TRBV10-3	TRBJ1-4	CAIRGEEKLFF
15	TRBV9	TRBJ2-5	CASSVGGQLEETQYF
16	TRBV25-1	TRBJ1-4	CASSEYAQGAREKLFF
14	TRBV29-1	TRBJ2-1	CSAGAVVAGDSQFF
16	TRBV4-3	TRBJ2-7	CASSQVTSRYSYEQYF
16	TRBV9	TRBJ2-5	CASSTRTSGSTETQYF
16	TRBV7-2	TRBJ2-6	CASSRGQGGGANVLTF
10	TRBV29-1	TRBJ2-1	CSVATPGTFF
16	TRBV28	TRBJ2-7	CASSLLGDGASYEQYF
13	TRBV30	TRBJ2-5	CAWSGGQQETQYF
14	TRBV29-1	TRBJ2-1	CSVVLLLNTNEQFF
14	TRBV5-6	TRBJ2-7	CASSFDRISYEQYF
16	TRBV4-3	TRBJ1-2	CASSQQRQRLNYGYTF
15	TRBV7-6	TRBJ1-1	CASSLGTGMNTEAFF
15	TRBV7-2	TRBJ2-5	CASSPRQGAPETQYF
14	TRBV29-1	TRBJ2-1	CSVCTGTVYNEQFF
13	TRBV29-1	TRBJ2-1	CSVEGLAGDEQFF
10	TRBV29-1	TRBJ2-7	CSVVLYEQYF
16	TRBV9	TRBJ2-1	CASSVASGRVYNEQFF
14	TRBV6-6	TRBJ2-1	CASRTVSSYNEQFF
11	TRBV5-6	TRBJ2-5	CASSLRETQYF
12	TRBV29-1	TRBJ2-5	CSGRLAGETQYF
15	TRBV9	TRBJ2-7	CASSVGAGSSYEQYF
14	TRBV29-1	TRBJ2-7	CSVGAGFVLNEQYF
15	TRBV29-1	TRBJ2-3	CSVEYLRPSTDTQYF
12	TRBV7-2	TRBJ2-3	CASSFMFGTQYF
15	TRBV7-3	TRBJ2-5	CASSLTTGRGETQYF
16	TRBV7-9	TRBJ2-5	CASSFSGGRAVETQYF